This T cell receptor (beta chain) was profiled in a study of human T cells and chemical hapten exposure. Study details: Small volume differences among pooled libraries mainly caused per-sample TCR yield variation. Regarding the study as a whole: TCRs at a frequency above 1 in 1000 stayed unchanged with DPC sensitization.

With 11 bases removed from V and 0 bases from J, the gap between germline ends came to 16 bases. The CDR3 has 14 residues. Germline V CDR1 and CDR2: SGHAT, FQNNGV. The table lists this clonotype with many counts. Its antigen is unknown. Unique molecular identifiers were linked by the library to individual cDNA molecules. Per the authors' pipeline: The number of TCRs in each sample had a median of approximately 96,000 and spanned about 23,224 to 700,000. TCRdb reanalysed the reads using MiXCR and keeps one entry per CDR3 protein. V and J calls and clone size were set by TCRdb, not the authors. This table holds about 120,000 distinct CDR3 sequences, approximately 9% found once. The authors extracted total RNA from unfractionated whole blood.

The TCR sequence derives from a human donor in good health. Some clones in this sample may be carry-over from other donors' samples. The sequencing input was whole blood. This chain uses TRBV11-2 with TRBJ1-1; D remains unclear. In nucleotides, the CDR3 is TGTGCCTTCTCAACAGCAGGAGTGAACACTGAAGCTTTCTTT. This gives the protein CAFSTAGVNTEAFF.